This T cell receptor (beta chain) was identified during a study of a mutant IDH1 vaccine in newly diagnosed glioma. The CDR3 is 16 residues long. The V gene lost 5 bases and the J gene lost 5 bases, with 21 bases spanning the gap. CDR1 is MDHEN, CDR2 SYDVKM, per germline. Measured with immunoSEQ multiplex PCR; TCRdb has only the in-frame clones, and not every one. The data hold 65,000 to 70,000 clones, with around 88% observed a single time. Documented time point: baseline, week 1 (first vaccination visit). The treatment denotes: pre-vaccination baseline after standard-of-care therapy. The chain uses TRBV28 and TRBJ1-2, with D possibly being TRBD1 (5 bases). Sequenced material: peripheral blood mononuclear cells (PBMCs), taken from a glioma patient treated with radiotherapy, temozolomide or both. The source is a woman aged 18-29 years with glioma. Some clones in this sample may be carry-over from other donors' samples. CDR3 bases: TGTGCCAGCAGTCTTGCACAGGAAGGGCAGACGTATGGCTACACCTTC. Amino acid sequence: CASSLAQEGQTYGYTF.